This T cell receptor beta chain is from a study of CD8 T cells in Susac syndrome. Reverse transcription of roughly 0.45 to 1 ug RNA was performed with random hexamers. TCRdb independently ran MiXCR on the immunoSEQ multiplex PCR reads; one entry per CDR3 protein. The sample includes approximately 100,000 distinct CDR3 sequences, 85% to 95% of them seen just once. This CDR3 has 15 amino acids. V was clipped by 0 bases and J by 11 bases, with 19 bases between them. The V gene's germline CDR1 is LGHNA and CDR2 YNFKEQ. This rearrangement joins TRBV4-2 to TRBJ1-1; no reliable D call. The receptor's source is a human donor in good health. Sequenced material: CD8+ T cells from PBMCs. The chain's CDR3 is CASSQEGSGGIGAFF. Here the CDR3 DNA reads TGTGCCAGCAGCCAAGAGGGTAGCGGCGGCATAGGGGCTTTCTTT.